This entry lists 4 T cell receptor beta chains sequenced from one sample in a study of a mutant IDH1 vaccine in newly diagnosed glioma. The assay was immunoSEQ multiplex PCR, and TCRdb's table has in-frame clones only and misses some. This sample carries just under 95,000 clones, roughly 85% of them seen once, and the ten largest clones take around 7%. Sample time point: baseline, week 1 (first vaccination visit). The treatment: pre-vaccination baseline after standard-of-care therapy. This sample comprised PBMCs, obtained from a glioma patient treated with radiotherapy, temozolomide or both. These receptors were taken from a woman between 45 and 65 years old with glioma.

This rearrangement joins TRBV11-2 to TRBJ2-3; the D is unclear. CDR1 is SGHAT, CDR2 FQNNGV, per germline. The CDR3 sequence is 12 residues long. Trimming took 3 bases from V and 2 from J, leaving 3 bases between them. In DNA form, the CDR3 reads TGTGCCAGCAGCTTCCCCACAGATACGCAGTATTTT. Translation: CASSFPTDTQYF.

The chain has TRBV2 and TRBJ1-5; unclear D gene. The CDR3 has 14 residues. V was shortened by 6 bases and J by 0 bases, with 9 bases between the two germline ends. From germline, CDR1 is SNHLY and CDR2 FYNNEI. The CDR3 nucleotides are TGTGCCAGCAGGGACGGATATAGCAATCAGCCCCAGCATTTT. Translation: CASRDGYSNQPQHF.

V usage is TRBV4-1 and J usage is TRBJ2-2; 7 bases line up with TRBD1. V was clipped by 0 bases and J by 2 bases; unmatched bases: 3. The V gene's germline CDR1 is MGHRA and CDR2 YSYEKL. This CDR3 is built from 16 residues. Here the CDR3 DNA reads TGCGCCAGCAGCCAAGAGGGACAGTCCAACACCGGGGAGCTGTTTTTT. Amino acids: CASSQEGQSNTGELFF.

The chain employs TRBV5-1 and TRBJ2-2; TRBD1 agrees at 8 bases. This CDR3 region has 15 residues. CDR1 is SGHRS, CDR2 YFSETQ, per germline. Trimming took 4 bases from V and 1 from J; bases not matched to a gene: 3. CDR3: CASSLGTGNTGELFF. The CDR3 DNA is TGCGCCAGCAGCCTGGGGACAGGGAACACCGGGGAGCTGTTTTTT.